The 6 T cell receptor beta chains given below trace back to one sample, sequenced in a study of blood T cell repertoires in COVID-19. Sequencing used immunoSEQ multiplex PCR; TCRdb keeps in-frame clones, though not all of them. This sample has 250,000 to 350,000 clones, with approximately 90% found just once. The sample comprised peripheral blood. Receptors originate from an older woman with acute or convalescent COVID-19.

This chain joins TRBV5-6 and TRBJ2-1; 10 bases fit TRBD1. Germline V CDR1 and CDR2: SGHDT, YYEEEE. V lost 3 bases, J lost 2 bases, and 8 bases stayed unmatched. The CDR3 contains 17 residues. CDR3 DNA: TGTGCCAGCAGCTCTGGTAGGGGGACAGGGGCCTACAATGAGCAGTTCTTC. This encodes CASSSGRGTGAYNEQFF.

The chain joins TRBV7-2 to TRBJ1-6; TRBD1 aligns across 7 bases. This CDR3 region has 15 residues. CDR1 and CDR2 from the germline V gene are SGHTA and FQGNSA. Trimming removed 1 base from V and 14 bases from J; junction bases left unmatched: 11. In DNA form, the CDR3 reads TGTGCCAGCAGCTTAGATAAGGCAGGGGGAACTTCCCTCCACTTT. It translates to CASSLDKAGGTSLHF.

The rearrangement links TRBV7-2 to TRBJ2-1; 11 bases agree with TRBD2. Per germline, CDR1 SGHTA and CDR2 FQGNSA. This CDR3 contains 16 residues. After removal of 4 bases from V and 9 bases from J, the junction contained 11 bases not matched to a gene. CDR3 residues: CASSSRLAGSLGEQFF. Here the CDR3 DNA reads TGTGCCAGCAGCTCCAGACTAGCGGGGAGCCTGGGTGAGCAGTTCTTC.

The rearrangement links TRBV7-9 to TRBJ2-7; D is unresolved. Germline V gene sequence: CDR1 SEHNR, CDR2 FQNEAQ (reference sequence). This CDR3 region has 12 residues. V shed 5 bases and J shed 1 base, with 6 bases lying between them. The CDR3 loop is CASSIRSYEQYF. The CDR3 DNA is TGTGCCAGCAGCATCCGTTCCTACGAGCAGTACTTC.

J is TRBJ1-5 and V is TRBV28, with 7 bases identical to TRBD1. CDR1 and CDR2 from the germline V gene are MDHEN and SYDVKM. Trimming took 3 bases from V and 7 from J; bases not matched to a gene: 9. The CDR3 sequence is 15 residues long. CDR3 region: CASSFLDRSEQPQHF. DNA of the CDR3: TGTGCCAGCAGTTTTCTGGACAGGTCGGAACAGCCCCAGCATTTT.

This chain links TRBV19 with TRBJ2-5; D perhaps matches TRBD2 (5 bases). Trimming cost V 10 bases and J 0 bases, with 9 bases left between them. The germline V gene encodes CDR1 LNHDA and CDR2 SQIVND (reference sequence). The CDR3 runs 12 residues. In DNA form, the CDR3 reads TGTGCCACTAAGGACTACCAAGAGACCCAGTACTTC. This gives the protein CATKDYQETQYF.